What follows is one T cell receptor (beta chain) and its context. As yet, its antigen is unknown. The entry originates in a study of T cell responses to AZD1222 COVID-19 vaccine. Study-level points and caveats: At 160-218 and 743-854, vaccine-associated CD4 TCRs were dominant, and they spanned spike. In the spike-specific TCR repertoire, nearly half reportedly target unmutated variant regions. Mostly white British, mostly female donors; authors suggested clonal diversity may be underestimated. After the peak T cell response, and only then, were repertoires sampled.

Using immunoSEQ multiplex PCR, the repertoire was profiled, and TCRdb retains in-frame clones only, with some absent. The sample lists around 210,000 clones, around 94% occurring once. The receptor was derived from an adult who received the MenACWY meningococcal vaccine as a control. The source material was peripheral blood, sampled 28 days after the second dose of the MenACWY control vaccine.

The CDR3 DNA reads as TGTGCCAGCAGTACCCGGGACAGCAATTCACCCCTCCACTTT. Encoded protein: CASSTRDSNSPLHF. V and J are TRBV6-1 and TRBJ1-6, with 7 bases fitting TRBD1. The V gene end was trimmed by 5 bases and the J gene end by 7 bases; junction bases not matched to a gene: 5. The CDR3 covers 14 residues. Germline lookup yields CDR1 MNHNS and CDR2 SASEGT.